Listed here are 9 T cell receptor beta chains from one sample, sequenced in a study of shared clonotypes between healthy human individuals. Profiling relied on immunoSEQ multiplex PCR, and the TCRdb table lists in-frame clones only, not all of them. Here the sample spans approximately 100,000 clones, around 67% being singletons. The sample taken for sequencing was memory CD8+ T cells sorted from blood. Subset denoted: CD45RO+ cells pooled with CCR7-negative TemRA cells. The receptors were gathered from a young man in good health.

The CDR3 DNA reads TGTGCCAGTAGTATCTTACAGGGCAACTATGGCTACACCTTC. This translates into CASSILQGNYGYTF. The chain links TRBV19 to TRBJ1-2; D is perhaps TRBD1 (6 bases). V gave up 3 bases and J gave up 2 bases, with 10 bases separating them. Germline-derived CDR1 and CDR2 are LNHDA and SQIVND (reference sequence). The CDR3 is 14 residues long.

The J gene is TRBJ2-7, the V gene TRBV14; TRBD2 matches 10 bases. This CDR3 comprises 15 residues. From germline, CDR1 is SGHDN and CDR2 FVKESK. J gave up 4 bases and V 8 bases, and 11 bases lay outside the gene matches. The CDR3 region is CASGPLIAGGYEQYF. CDR3 bases: TGTGCCAGCGGCCCGTTGATAGCGGGAGGATACGAGCAGTACTTC.

This clone showed up just a few times. V is TRBV10-1 and J is TRBJ2-3; the match to TRBD2 covers 7 bases. The CDR3 consists of 14 residues. The V gene's germline CDR1 is WNHNN and CDR2 SYGVQD (reference sequence). V shed 3 bases, J shed 3 bases, and the junction held 3 bases outside the gene matches. In DNA form, the CDR3 reads TGCGCCAGCAGTGAACGGGGGGTAACAGATACGCAGTATTTT. Translating gives CASSERGVTDTQYF.

V is TRBV5-1 and J is TRBJ1-5, with D possibly matching TRBD1 (6 bases). V was pared by 0 bases and J by 14 bases, with 15 bases between. The CDR3 runs to 13 residues. Germline CDR1 reads SGHRS; CDR2 reads YFSETQ. The CDR3 loop is CASSLEGRGPEHF. The CDR3 DNA sequence: TGCGCCAGCAGCTTGGAGGGACGGGGGCCTGAGCATTTT.

This sequence joins TRBV10-1 and TRBJ1-4; D call uncertain. The CDR3 totals 13 residues. Trimming left V 8 bases short and J 0 bases short, with 7 bases between. CDR1 and CDR2 from the germline V gene are WNHNN and SYGVQD (reference sequence). This chain's CDR3 is CASGIATNEKLFF. The CDR3 DNA reads as TGCGCCAGCGGGATTGCAACTAATGAAAAACTGTTTTTT.

The rearrangement joins TRBV25-1 to TRBJ2-5, with 7 nucleotides matching TRBD2. The CDR3 extends over 16 amino acids. J was trimmed by 3 bases and V by 6 bases; bases with no gene match: 13. CDR1 and CDR2 (germline): MGHDK, SYGVNS. CDR3 nucleotide sequence: TGTGCCAGCAGCCTTCGGGGGGAGAGGGGAGAAGAGACCCAGTACTTC. Amino acid sequence: CASSLRGERGEETQYF.

This chain uses TRBV6-5 with TRBJ1-2, with D possibly TRBD1 on 6 matching bases. The CDR3 is 14 residues long. V lost 5 bases and J lost 4, with 14 bases in between. Germline V gives CDR1 MNHEY, CDR2 SVGAGI. CDR3 sequence (DNA): TGTGCCAGCAGTGGCAAACAGGGAGGCTATGGCTACACCTTC. This encodes CASSGKQGGYGYTF.

This clone was found a few times. The genes are TRBV6-5 and TRBJ2-5; tentative D call: TRBD2 (6 bases). CDR3 length: 14 amino acids. Between the trimmed V and J ends, which lost 5 bases and 4 bases, there was a span of 14 bases. CDR1 is MNHEY and CDR2 is SVGAGI in the germline V gene. As DNA, the CDR3 is TGTGCCAGCAGTCCGGACGGGGGTTTAGAGACCCAGTACTTC. This gives the protein CASSPDGGLETQYF.

The chain is built from TRBV7-9 and TRBJ1-4, with TRBD1 matching 8 bases. Germline loops: CDR1 SEHNR, CDR2 FQNEAQ (reference sequence). V shed 5 bases and J 7 bases; nucleotides not matched to a gene: 9. The CDR3 extends over 15 amino acids. The CDR3 reads CASSRDRGFGEKLFF. In DNA, the CDR3 is TGTGCCAGCAGCCGAGACAGGGGTTTTGGTGAAAAACTGTTTTTT.